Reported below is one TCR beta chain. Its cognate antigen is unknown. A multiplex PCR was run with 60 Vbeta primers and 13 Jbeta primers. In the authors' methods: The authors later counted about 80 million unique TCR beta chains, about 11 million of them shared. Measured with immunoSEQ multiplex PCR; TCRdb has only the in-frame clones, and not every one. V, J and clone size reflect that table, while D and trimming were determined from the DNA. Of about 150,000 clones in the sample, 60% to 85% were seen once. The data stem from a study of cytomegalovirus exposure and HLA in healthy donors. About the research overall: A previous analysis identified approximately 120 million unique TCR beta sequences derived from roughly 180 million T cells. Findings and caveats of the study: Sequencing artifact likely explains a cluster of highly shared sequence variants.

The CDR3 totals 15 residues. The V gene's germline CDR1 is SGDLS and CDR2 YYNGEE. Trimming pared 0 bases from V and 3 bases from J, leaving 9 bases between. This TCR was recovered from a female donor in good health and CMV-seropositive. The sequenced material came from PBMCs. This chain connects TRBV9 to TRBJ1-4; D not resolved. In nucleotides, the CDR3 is TGTGCCAGCAGCGTAGGGAGGGCGGCTAATGAAAAACTGTTTTTT. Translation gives CASSVGRAANEKLFF.